This TCR beta chain was captured by sequencing in a study of blood T cell repertoires in COVID-19. Generated by immunoSEQ multiplex PCR, the TCRdb table keeps only in-frame clones and is missing some. Among 200,000 to 250,000 clones listed, 80% to 90% were seen once. This clonotype was obtained from a woman aged 25 to 39 who had been exposed to COVID-19. Sequences were obtained from PBMCs or T cells enriched from blood (not recorded which).

Written as DNA, the CDR3 is TGTGCCAGCAGCTTGGGGACAGGGTTCACTGAAGCTTTCTTT. Its protein is CASSLGTGFTEAFF. J is TRBJ1-1 and V is TRBV5-4; 8 bases match TRBD1. CDR3 length: 14 residues. V lost 0 bases, J lost 4 bases, and 2 bases stayed unmatched. From germline, CDR1 is SGHNT and CDR2 YYREEE (reference sequence).